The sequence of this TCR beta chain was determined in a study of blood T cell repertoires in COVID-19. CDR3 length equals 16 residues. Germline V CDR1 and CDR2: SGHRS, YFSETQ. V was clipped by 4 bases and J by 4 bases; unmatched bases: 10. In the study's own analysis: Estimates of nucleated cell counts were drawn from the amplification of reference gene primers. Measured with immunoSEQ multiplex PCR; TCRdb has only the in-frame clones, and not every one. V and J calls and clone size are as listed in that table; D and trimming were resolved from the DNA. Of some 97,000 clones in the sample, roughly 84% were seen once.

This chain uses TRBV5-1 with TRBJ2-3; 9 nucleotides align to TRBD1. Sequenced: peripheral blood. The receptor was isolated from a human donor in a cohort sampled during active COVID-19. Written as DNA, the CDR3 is TGCGCCAGCAGCCTGGAGGGACAGGGTCGTCCAGATACGCAGTATTTT. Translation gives CASSLEGQGRPDTQYF.